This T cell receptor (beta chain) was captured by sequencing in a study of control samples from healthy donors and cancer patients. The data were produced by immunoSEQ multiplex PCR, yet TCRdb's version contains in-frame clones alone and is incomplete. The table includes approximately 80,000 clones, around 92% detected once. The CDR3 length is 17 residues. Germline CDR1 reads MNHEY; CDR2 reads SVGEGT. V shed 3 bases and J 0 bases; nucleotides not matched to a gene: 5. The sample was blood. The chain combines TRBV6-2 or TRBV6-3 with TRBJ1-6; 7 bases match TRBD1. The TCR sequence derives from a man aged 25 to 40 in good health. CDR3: CASSYGQAISYNSPLHF. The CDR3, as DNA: TGTGCCAGCAGTTATGGACAGGCGATCTCCTATAATTCACCCCTCCACTTT.